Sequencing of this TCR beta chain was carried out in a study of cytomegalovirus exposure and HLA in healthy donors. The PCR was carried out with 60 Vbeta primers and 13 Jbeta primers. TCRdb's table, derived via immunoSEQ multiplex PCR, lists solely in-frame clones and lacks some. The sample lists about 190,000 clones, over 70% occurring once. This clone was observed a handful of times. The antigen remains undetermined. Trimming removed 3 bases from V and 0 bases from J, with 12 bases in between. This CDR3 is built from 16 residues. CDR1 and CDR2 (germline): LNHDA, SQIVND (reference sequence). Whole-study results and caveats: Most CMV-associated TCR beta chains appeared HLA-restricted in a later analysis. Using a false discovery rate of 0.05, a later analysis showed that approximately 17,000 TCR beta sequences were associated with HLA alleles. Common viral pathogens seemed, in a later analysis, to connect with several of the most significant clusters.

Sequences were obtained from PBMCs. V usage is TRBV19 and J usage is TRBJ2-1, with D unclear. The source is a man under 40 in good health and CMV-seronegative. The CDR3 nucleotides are TGTGCCAGTAGTATTGGCGGAACTACCTCCTACAATGAGCAGTTCTTC. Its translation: CASSIGGTTSYNEQFF.